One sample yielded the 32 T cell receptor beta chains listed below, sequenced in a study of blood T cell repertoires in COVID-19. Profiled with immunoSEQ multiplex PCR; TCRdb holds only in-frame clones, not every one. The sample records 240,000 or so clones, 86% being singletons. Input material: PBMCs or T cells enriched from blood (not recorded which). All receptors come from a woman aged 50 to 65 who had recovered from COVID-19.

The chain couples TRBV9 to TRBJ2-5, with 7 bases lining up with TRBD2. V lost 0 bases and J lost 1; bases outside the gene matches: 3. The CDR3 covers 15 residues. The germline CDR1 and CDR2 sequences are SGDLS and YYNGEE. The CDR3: CASSVAGGLQETQYF. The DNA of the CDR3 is TGTGCCAGCAGCGTAGCGGGGGGTCTCCAAGAGACCCAGTACTTC.

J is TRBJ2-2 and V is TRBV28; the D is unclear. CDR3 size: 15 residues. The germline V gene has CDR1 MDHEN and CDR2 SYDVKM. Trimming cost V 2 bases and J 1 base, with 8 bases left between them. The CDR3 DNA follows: TGTGCCAGCAGTTTAGCCGGAGTGAACACCGGGGAGCTGTTTTTT. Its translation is CASSLAGVNTGELFF.

The CDR3 reads CASSRPGGGSGYTF. Written as DNA, the CDR3 is TGTGCCAGCAGCCGTCCGGGGGGCGGTAGTGGCTACACCTTC. The chain has TRBV5-4 and TRBJ1-2; perhaps TRBD1 as D (6 bases). Germline V gives CDR1 SGHNT, CDR2 YYREEE (reference sequence). V gave up 4 bases and J gave up 7 bases, with 17 bases separating them. There are 14 residues in the CDR3.

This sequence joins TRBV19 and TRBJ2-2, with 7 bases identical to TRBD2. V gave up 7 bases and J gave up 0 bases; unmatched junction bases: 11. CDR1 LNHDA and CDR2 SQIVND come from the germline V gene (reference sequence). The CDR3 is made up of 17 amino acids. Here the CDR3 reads CASMEGPAGANTGELFF. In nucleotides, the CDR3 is TGTGCCAGTATGGAGGGTCCGGCGGGAGCGAACACCGGGGAGCTGTTTTTT. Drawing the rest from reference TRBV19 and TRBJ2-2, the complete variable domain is DGGITQSPKYLFRKEGQNVTLSCEQNLNHDAMYWYRQDPGQGLRLIYYSQIVNDFQKGDIAEGYSVSREKKESFPLTVTSAQKNPTAFYLCASMEGPAGANTGELFFGEGSRLTVL.

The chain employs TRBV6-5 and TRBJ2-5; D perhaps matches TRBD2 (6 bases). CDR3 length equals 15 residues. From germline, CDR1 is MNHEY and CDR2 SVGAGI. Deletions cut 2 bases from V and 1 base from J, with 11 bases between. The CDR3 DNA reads TGTGCCAGCAGTTACCGGGACTCGCCCCAAGAGACCCAGTACTTC. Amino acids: CASSYRDSPQETQYF.

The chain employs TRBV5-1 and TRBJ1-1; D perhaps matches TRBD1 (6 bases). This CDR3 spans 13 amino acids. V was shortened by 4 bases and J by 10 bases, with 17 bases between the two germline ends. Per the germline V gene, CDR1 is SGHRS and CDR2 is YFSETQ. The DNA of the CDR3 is TGCGCCAGCAGCAAGAGGACAGACCTGAGAGCTTTCTTT. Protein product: CASSKRTDLRAFF. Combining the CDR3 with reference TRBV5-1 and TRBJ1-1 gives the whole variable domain KAGVTQTPRYLIKTRGQQVTLSCSPISGHRSVSWYQQTPGQGLQFLFEYFSETQRNKGNFPGRFSGRQFSNSRSEMNVSTLELGDSALYLCASSKRTDLRAFFGQGTRLTVV.

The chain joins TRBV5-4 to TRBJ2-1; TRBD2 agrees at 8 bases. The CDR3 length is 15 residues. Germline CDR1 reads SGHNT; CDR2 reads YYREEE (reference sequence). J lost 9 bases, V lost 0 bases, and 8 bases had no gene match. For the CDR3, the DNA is TGTGCCAGCAGCTTGGGCGCGGGGGGTGCGATTGAGCAGTTCTTC. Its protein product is CASSLGAGGAIEQFF.

CDR3 residues: CASSQSRGDYGYTF. Written as DNA, the CDR3 is TGTGCCAGCAGCCAATCGAGAGGCGACTATGGCTACACCTTC. The V gene is TRBV16, the J gene TRBJ1-2; unclear D gene. The CDR3 is 14 amino acids. V lost 0 bases and J 3 bases, leaving 8 bases between the germline ends. Germline CDR1 reads KGHSY; CDR2 reads FQNENV.

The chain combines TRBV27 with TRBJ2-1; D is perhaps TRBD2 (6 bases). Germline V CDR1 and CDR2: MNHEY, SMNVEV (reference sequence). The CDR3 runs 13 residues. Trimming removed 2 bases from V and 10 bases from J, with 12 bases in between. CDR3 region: CASSLEPGGEQFF. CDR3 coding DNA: TGTGCCAGCAGTTTAGAACCCGGAGGGGAGCAGTTCTTC.

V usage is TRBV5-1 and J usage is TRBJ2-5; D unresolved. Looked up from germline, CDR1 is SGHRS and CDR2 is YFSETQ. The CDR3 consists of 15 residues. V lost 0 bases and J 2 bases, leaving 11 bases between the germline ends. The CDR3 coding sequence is TGCGCCAGCAGCTTGGGACTGGCACCTCAAGAGACCCAGTACTTC. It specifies CASSLGLAPQETQYF. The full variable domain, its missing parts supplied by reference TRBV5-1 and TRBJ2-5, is KAGVTQTPRYLIKTRGQQVTLSCSPISGHRSVSWYQQTPGQGLQFLFEYFSETQRNKGNFPGRFSGRQFSNSRSEMNVSTLELGDSALYLCASSLGLAPQETQYFGPGTRLLVL.

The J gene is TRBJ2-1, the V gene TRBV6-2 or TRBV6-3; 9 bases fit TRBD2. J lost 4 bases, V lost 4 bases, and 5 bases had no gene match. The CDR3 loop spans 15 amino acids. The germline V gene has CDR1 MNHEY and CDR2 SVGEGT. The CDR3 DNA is TGTGCCAGCAGTTGGCTAGCGGGGACGTACAATGAGCAGTTCTTC. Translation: CASSWLAGTYNEQFF.

Written as DNA, the CDR3 is TGTGCCATCAGTGACGCCGGGACAGGTGTTCAGTACTTC. Translating it yields CAISDAGTGVQYF. V usage is TRBV10-3 and J usage is TRBJ2-4, with 8 bases matching TRBD1. This CDR3 is 13 amino acids long. V was clipped by 3 bases and J by 11 bases; unmatched bases: 6. Germline V gene sequence: CDR1 ENHRY, CDR2 SYGVKD.

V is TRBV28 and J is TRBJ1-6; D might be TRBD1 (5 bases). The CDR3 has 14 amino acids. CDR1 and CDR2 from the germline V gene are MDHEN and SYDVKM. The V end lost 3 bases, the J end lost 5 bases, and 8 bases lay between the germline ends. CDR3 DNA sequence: TGTGCCAGCAGTTTGGTAGGGGATAATTCACCCCTCCACTTT. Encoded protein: CASSLVGDNSPLHF.

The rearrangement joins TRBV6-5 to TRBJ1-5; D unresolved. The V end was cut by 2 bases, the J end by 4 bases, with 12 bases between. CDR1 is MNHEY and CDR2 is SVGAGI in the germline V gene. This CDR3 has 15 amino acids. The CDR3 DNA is TGTGCCAGCAGTTACCGGTCGAGTTGGAATCAGCCCCAGCATTTT. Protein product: CASSYRSSWNQPQHF.

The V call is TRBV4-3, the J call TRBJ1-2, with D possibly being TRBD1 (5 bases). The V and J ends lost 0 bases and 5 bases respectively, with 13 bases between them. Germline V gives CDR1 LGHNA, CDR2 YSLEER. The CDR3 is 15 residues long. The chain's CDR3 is CASSQDQTANYGYTF. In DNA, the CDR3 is TGCGCCAGCAGCCAAGATCAGACAGCAAATTATGGCTACACCTTC.

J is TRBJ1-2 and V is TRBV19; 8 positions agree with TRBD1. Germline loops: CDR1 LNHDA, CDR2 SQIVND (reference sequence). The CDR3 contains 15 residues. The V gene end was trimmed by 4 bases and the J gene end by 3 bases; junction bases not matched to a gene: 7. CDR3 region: CASSRDRTWDYGYTF. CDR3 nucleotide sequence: TGTGCCAGTAGTAGGGACAGGACCTGGGACTATGGCTACACCTTC.

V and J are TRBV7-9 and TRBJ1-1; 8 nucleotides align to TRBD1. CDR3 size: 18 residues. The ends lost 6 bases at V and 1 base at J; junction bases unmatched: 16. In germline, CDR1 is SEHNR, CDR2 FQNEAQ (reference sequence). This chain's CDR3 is CASRTGVRRQGPNTEAFF. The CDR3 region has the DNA TGTGCCAGCAGGACAGGGGTACGACGACAGGGGCCGAACACTGAAGCTTTCTTT.

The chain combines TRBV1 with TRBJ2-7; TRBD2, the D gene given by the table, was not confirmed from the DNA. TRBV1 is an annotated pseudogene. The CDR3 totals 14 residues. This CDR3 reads CTSSEKGSFYEQYF. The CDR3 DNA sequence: TGCACCAGCAGCGAAAAAGGTAGCTTCTACGAGCAGTACTTC.

CDR3: CASSLSSGRAYEQYF. CDR3 in DNA: TGTGCCAGCAGTTTAAGCAGCGGGAGGGCCTACGAGCAGTACTTC. The V call is TRBV28, the J call TRBJ2-7, with 10 bases lining up with TRBD2. Germline V lookup: CDR1 MDHEN, CDR2 SYDVKM. This CDR3 has 15 residues. V trimming: 2 bases; J trimming: 2 bases; junction bases outside the gene matches: 3.

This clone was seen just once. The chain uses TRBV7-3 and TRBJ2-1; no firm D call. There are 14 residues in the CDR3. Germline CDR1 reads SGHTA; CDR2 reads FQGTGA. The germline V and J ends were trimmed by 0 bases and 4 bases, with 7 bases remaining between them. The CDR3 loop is CASSLTHLYNEQFF. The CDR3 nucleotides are TGTGCCAGCAGCTTAACGCACTTATACAATGAGCAGTTCTTC.

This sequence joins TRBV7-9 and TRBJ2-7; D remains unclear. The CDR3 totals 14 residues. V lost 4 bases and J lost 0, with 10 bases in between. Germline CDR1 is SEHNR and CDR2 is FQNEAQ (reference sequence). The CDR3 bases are TGTGCCAGCAGCTCCACGCTGAGCTCCTACGAGCAGTACTTC. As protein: CASSSTLSSYEQYF.

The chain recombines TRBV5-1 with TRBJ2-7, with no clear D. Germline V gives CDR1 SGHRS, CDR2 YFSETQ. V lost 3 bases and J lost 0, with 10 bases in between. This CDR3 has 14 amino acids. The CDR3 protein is CASSSQVGSYEQYF. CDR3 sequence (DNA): TGCGCCAGCAGCTCCCAGGTGGGCTCCTACGAGCAGTACTTC.

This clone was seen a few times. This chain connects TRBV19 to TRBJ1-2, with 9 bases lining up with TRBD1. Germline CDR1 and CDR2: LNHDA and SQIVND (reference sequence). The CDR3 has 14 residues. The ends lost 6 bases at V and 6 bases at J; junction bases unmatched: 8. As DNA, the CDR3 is TGTGCCAGTAGGCCTCCCGGGACAGGGAATGGCTACACCTTC. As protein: CASRPPGTGNGYTF.

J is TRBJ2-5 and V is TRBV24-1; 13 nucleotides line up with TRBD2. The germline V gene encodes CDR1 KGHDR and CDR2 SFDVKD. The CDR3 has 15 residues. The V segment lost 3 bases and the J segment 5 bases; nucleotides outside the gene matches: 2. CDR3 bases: TGTGCCACCAGTGATCTGGGACTAGCGGGGGAGACCCAGTACTTC. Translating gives CATSDLGLAGETQYF.

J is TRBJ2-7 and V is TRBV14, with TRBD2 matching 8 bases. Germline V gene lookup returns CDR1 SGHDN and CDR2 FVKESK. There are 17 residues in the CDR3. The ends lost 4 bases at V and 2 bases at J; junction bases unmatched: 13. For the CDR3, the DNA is TGTGCCAGCAGCCTAGGTTCTCTTCGGGGGGGAACCTACGAGCAGTACTTC. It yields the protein CASSLGSLRGGTYEQYF.

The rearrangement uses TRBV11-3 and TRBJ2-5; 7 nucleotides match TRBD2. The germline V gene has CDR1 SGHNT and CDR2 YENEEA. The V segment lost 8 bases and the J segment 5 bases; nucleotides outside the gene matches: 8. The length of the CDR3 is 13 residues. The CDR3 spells CASGTTGAETQYF. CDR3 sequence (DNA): TGTGCCAGCGGGACTACCGGGGCTGAGACCCAGTACTTC.

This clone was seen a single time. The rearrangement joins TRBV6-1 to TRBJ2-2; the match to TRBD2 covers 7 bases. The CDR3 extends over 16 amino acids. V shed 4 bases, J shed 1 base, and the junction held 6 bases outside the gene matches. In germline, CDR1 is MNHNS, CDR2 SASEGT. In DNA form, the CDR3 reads TGTGCCAGCAGTGTCGGGACTATTTTGAACACCGGGGAGCTGTTTTTT. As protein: CASSVGTILNTGELFF.

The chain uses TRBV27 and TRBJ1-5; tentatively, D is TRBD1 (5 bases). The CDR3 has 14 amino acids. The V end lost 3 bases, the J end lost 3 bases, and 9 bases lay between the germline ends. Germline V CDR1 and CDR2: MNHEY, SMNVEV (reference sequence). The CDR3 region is CASSFGHPNQPQHF. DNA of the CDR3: TGTGCCAGCAGTTTCGGACACCCCAATCAGCCCCAGCATTTT.

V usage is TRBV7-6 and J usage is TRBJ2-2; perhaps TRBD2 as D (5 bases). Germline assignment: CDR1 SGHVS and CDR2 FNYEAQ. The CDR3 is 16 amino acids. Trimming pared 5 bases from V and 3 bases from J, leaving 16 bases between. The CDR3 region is CASSPVAAGDTGELFF. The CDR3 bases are TGTGCCAGCAGCCCTGTAGCTGCGGGTGACACCGGGGAGCTGTTTTTT. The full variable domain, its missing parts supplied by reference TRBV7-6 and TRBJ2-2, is GAGVSQSPRYKVTKRGQDVALRCDPISGHVSLYWYRQALGQGPEFLTYFNYEAQQDKSGLPNDRFSAERPEGSISTLTIQRTEQRDSAMYRCASSPVAAGDTGELFFGEGSRLTVL.

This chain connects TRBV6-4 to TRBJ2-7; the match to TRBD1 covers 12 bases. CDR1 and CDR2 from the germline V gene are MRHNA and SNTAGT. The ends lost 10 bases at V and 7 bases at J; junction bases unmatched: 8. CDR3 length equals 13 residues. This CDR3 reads CATSRDRGREQYF. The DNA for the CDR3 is TGTGCCACGTCCCGGGACAGGGGGCGTGAGCAGTACTTC.

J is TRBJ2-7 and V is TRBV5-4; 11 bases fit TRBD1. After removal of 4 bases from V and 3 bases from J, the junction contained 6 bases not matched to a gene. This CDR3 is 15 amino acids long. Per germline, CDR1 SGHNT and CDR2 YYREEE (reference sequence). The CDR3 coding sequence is TGTGCCAGCAGCCCAGGACAGGGGGCTTTCTACGAGCAGTACTTC. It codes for CASSPGQGAFYEQYF.

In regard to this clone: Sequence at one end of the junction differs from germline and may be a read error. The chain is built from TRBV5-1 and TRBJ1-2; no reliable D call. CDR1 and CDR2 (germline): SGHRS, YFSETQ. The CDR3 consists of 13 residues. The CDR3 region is CASSDGGNYGYTF. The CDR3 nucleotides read TGCGCCAGCAGCGACGGAGGAAACTACGGCTACACCTTC.